This note documents a single T cell receptor (beta chain) sequence. The sample holds many counts of this clonotype. Its antigen is still unknown. No per-base quality is available; no much larger clone lies one base away. Libraries came from multiplex PCR. The run used an Illumina HiSeq 4000. CDR3 regions were amplified by Arm-PCR with iRepertoire HTBI primers to construct TCR beta libraries. Before sequencing, the PCR products went through gel purification. For the original study's pipeline: Gene usage analysis of CDR3 amino acid clonotypes relied on the 55 to 80 TRBV and 15 or so TRBJ segments identified across samples. COPE and FqMerger were used to merge filtered high-quality paired reads into contigs. BLAST was used to align contigs to IMGT TRBV, TRBD and TRBJ reference genes, and CDR3 was defined according to IMGT. Clonotypes above 0.1% frequency were classified as highly expanded clones. Repertoire diversity was measured by Shannon entropy, and V-J evenness by the Gini coefficient. Public clonotypes were defined as clonotypes shared by more than one individual. In TCRdb, the public reads were trimmed at Q25 with fastp and aligned with MiXCR, with productive beta chains retained. Each record represents a unique CDR3 protein, reported with the most common genes and DNA among its rows. The V and J calls reflect TCRdb's pipeline rather than the authors' work. In all, the sample holds 450,000 to 600,000 distinct CDR3 sequences, and about a sixth of those were seen once. Of the sample, 10% to 15% is held by the ten largest clones.

This specimen comes from a study of regulatory T cells in long-lasting Graves disease (dated by TCRdb to the early 2020s). Background for the entire study: Antithyroid drugs had been taken for less than 3 months by newly diagnosed Graves' disease patients. Peripheral blood TCR sequencing and RNA sequencing compared persistent Graves' disease patients with newly diagnosed Graves' disease patients. The study took place in China and was registered as a clinical trial. A total of around 35 samples underwent TCR sequencing: about 13 from persistent and 20 from newly diagnosed Graves' disease patients.

The germline V gene specifies MDHEN as CDR1 and SYDVKM as CDR2. From the cysteine up to the phenylalanine, the CDR3 has a length of 14 residues. The DNA shown is the 42-base CDR3, in frame from base 1. V sheds 7 bases and J sheds 5 bases, leaving 18 bases between their ends. Paper-wide results and their limitations: Peripheral blood alone was examined, since thyroid tissue, which constituted the primary lesion, could not be accessed. Sequencing and analysis were restricted to the TCR beta chain. Persistent patients shared more public clonotypes among themselves (around 2,700) than newly diagnosed patients did (about 970). As a limitation, the authors acknowledged that the small sample size may reduce accuracy. Persistent disease showed preferential use of TRBV28, TRBJ1-2 and TRBJ2-5, whereas newly diagnosed disease favored TRBV20-1 and TRBJ2-1. Compared with newly diagnosed patients, persistent Graves' disease patients had lower TCR Shannon entropy and fewer highly expanded clones, which suggests clonal expansion.

The time point label of this sample denotes: newly diagnosed GD, antithyroid drugs for less than 3 months. RNA was extracted from PBMCs in TRIzol for both TCR sequencing and RNA sequencing. The diagnosis of Graves' disease followed American Thyroid Association guidelines. Recruitment of patients was carried out at an endocrinology department in Xi'an, China. Each patient gave around 9.2 milliliters of peripheral blood, collected in an EDTA anticoagulant tube. PBMCs were isolated by Ficoll Paque Plus density gradient separation without further T cell sorting. An Agilent 2100 Bioanalyzer and agarose gel were used to check RNA quality, and a NanoDrop 2000 was used to measure RNA concentration. The same sample was also studied in work on T cells in Graves' hyperthyroidism and ophthalmopathy. As the second study states: Graves' hyperthyroidism was defined as stable when no progression to ophthalmopathy occurred over 18 months of follow-up. Hyperthyroidism patients were newly diagnosed, had a disease duration of under 2 months, and were aged 18 to 65 years. Any patient with an uncontrolled infection, another autoimmune disease, pregnancy or lactation was excluded. Diagnoses were based on clinical symptoms, serum thyroxine and TRAb, thyroid ultrasound and orbital computed tomography. For the first round of RT-PCR on the TCR CDR3, the HTBI primer set was used together with the Qiagen OneStep RT-PCR kit. Blood samples also contained most of the expanded thyroid clonotypes (frequency above 0.001), which suggests that blood repertoires may reflect thyroid immune responses. Ophthalmopathy was separated from stable hyperthyroidism by a 13 V-J signature model, with approximately 89% sensitivity and 81% to 83% specificity obtained in cross-validation and 80%/75% obtained in testing. In validation, progression to ophthalmopathy was predicted by the model with 70.59% sensitivity and roughly 76% specificity, a median of around 6.5 months before onset. TCR V-J signatures able to tell the groups apart were searched for in a discovery cohort of 90 to 100 patients, of whom more than 40 had Graves' ophthalmopathy and roughly 57 had stable Graves' hyperthyroidism. Whether ophthalmopathy could be predicted prospectively was tested in an independent validation cohort made up of 18 to 20 hyperthyroidism patients plus 17 patients who later progressed to ophthalmopathy. The roughly 91 discovery patients were randomly divided into training and test sets at a 7:3 ratio. In addition, the study compared T-cell repertoires in thyroid tissue and in blood from about six Graves' hyperthyroidism patients. Once sampling was done, hyperthyroidism patients were given methimazole at a starting dose of 30 mg daily, whereas ophthalmopathy patients were given high-dose intravenous methylprednisolone. A second multiplex PCR round built the libraries, followed by size selection and purification. Paired-end sequencing of the libraries was performed with 100 bp reads on an Illumina HiSeq2000. SOAPnuke was used to process the raw data, throwing out any read that contained adapters or uncalled bases, had a mean Phred below 15, or lacked an exact constant-primer or identifier match. High-quality paired reads were merged using COPE v1.2.5, and each unique nucleotide sequence was defined as a clonotype. Clonotypes were aligned to IMGT TRBV, TRBD and TRBJ reference segments using MiTCR v1.1. The analysis included only V-J combinations with a frequency above 0.0001, which together covered approximately 99% of the repertoires. A TCS score was defined as the ratio between F50 (clonal expansion) and ExV (chaos), using BLOSUM62-based TCRdist between CDR3 peptides within each V-J. Welch's t-statistics and random forest reduced 500 to 650 V-J features to roughly 13, which were used in a naive Bayes classifier (R e1071). No statistical method was used to set the sample size in advance, and investigators knew the group allocation. TCR Vbeta CDR3 sequencing of 120 to 150 peripheral blood samples (fewer than 45 ophthalmopathy, 75 or so hyperthyroidism and about 17 progressor patients) is reported in the paper.

The chain employs TRBV28 and TRBJ2-7; the D gene identity is not certain. The specimen was peripheral blood mononuclear cells (PBMCs), collected at new diagnosis, from a patient treated with antithyroid drugs. The TCR sequence derives from a middle-aged man with Graves disease. Donor details come from another sample of the same person, matched by shared clones. In nucleotide form, the sequence is TGTGCCAGCAATCGTTTATCGCCGAGTGACGAGCAGTACTTC. This sequence encodes CASNRLSPSDEQYF. Supplemented by the reference TRBV28 and TRBJ2-7 proteins around the CDR3, the complete variable domain is DVKVTQSSRYLVKRTGEKVFLECVQDMDHENMFWYRQDPGLGLRLIYFSYDVKMKEKGDIPEGYSVSREKKERFSLILESASTNQTSMYLCASNRLSPSDEQYFGPGTRLTVT.